This paragraph covers one TCR beta chain sequence. This record comes from a study of identical twins. It was template switching that added a universal primer site, and there were unique molecular identifiers on the cDNA. TCRdb used MiXCR to reprocess the 5' RACE reads, holding one entry per CDR3 protein. This table has approximately 700,000 distinct CDR3 sequences, around a sixth appearing once. V lost 0 bases to trimming and J lost 3 bases, with 15 bases between them. CDR1 is DFQATT and CDR2 is SNEGSKA in the germline V gene (reference sequence). The CDR3 runs to 15 residues. The sample was also reused in another study, on T cells expressing NK-cell markers. Per that paper: Sorted T-cell subsets CD3+CD56+NKG2C+, CD3+CD56+NKG2C- and CD3+CD56-NKG2C+ were TCR beta-sequenced. The CD3+CD56-NKG2C+ fraction of several donors was also led by these clonotypes.

The J gene is TRBJ2-7, the V gene TRBV20-1; no firm D call. This clonotype originated in a woman between 18 and 29 years old in good health. The sample taken for sequencing was PBMCs. The CDR3 reads CSARDRDSNYYEQYF. The CDR3 DNA sequence: TGCAGTGCTAGAGATCGTGACTCAAATTACTACGAGCAGTACTTC.